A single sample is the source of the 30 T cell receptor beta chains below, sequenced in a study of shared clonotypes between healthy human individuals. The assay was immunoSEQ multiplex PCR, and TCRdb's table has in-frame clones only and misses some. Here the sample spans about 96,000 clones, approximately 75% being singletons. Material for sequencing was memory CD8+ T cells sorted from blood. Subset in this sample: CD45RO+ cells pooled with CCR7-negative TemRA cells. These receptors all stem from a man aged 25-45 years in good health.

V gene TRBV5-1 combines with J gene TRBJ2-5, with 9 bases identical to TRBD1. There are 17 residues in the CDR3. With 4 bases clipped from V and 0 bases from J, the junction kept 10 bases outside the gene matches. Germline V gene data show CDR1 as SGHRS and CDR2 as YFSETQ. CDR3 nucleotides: TGCGCCAGCAGCCCCGGGGGCAGACAGGGGGACCAAGAGACCCAGTACTTC. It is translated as CASSPGGRQGDQETQYF.

The CDR3 is CASGMLRAGQSRANVLTF. The DNA for the CDR3 is TGTGCTAGTGGTATGTTGCGTGCAGGACAAAGTCGGGCCAACGTCCTGACTTTC. The chain employs TRBV12-5 and TRBJ2-6, with a weak D call TRBD1 (5 bases). CDR1 and CDR2 (germline): LGHNT, FRNRAP. The CDR3 contains 18 residues. Trimming removed 5 bases from V and 5 bases from J, with 22 bases in between.

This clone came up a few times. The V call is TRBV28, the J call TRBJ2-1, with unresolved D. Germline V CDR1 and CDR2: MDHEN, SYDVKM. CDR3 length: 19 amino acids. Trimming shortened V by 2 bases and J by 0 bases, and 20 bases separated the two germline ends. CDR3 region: CASSLTVGPSPSSYNEQFF. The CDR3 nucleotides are TGTGCCAGCAGTTTAACGGTCGGACCGTCCCCGAGCTCCTACAATGAGCAGTTCTTC. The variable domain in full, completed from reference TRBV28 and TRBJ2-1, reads DVKVTQSSRYLVKRTGEKVFLECVQDMDHENMFWYRQDPGLGLRLIYFSYDVKMKEKGDIPEGYSVSREKKERFSLILESASTNQTSMYLCASSLTVGPSPSSYNEQFFGPGTRLTVL.

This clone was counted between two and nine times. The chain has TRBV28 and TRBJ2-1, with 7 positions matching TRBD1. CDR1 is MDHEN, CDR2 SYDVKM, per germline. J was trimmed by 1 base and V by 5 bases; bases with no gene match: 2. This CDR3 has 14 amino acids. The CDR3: CASSPTGSYNEQFF. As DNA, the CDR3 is TGTGCCAGCAGTCCGACAGGGTCCTACAATGAGCAGTTCTTC.

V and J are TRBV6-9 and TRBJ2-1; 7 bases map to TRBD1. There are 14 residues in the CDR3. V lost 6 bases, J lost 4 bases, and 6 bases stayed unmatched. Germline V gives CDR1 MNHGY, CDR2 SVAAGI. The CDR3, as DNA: TGTGCCAGCAGGATGTCAGGGGGTTACAATGAGCAGTTCTTC. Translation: CASRMSGGYNEQFF.

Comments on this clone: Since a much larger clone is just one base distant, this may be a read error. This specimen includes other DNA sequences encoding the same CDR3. CDR3 DNA: TGCGCCAGCTCACCTCAGGAAAGGGGCTATGGCTACACCTTC. As protein: CASSPQERGYGYTF. The chain combines TRBV18 with TRBJ1-2, with D tentatively TRBD1 (5 bases). The CDR3 is made up of 14 amino acids. CDR1 is KGHSH and CDR2 is LQKENI in the germline V gene.

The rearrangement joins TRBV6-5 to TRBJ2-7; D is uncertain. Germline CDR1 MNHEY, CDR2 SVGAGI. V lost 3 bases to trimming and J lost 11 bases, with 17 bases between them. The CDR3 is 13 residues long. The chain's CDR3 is CASSYSGPTKKYF. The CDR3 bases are TGTGCCAGCAGTTATAGTGGGCCTACGAAGAAGTACTTC.

Here the CDR3 DNA reads TGTGCCAGCAGTGAACCAGGATCCGAGCAGTACTTC. Encoded protein: CASSEPGSEQYF. The chain recombines TRBV25-1 with TRBJ2-7; D call uncertain. This CDR3 comprises 12 residues. Trimming pared 2 bases from V and 6 bases from J, leaving 8 bases between. The germline V gene encodes CDR1 MGHDK and CDR2 SYGVNS.

CDR3 residues: CASSLGGGQPQHF. DNA of the CDR3: TGTGCCAGCAGCTTGGGAGGGGGTCAGCCCCAGCATTTT. The chain uses TRBV5-4 and TRBJ1-5; tentatively, D is TRBD1 (6 bases). The CDR3 length is 13 residues. The germline V and J ends were trimmed by 0 bases and 6 bases, with 7 bases remaining between them. The germline V gene encodes CDR1 SGHNT and CDR2 YYREEE (reference sequence).

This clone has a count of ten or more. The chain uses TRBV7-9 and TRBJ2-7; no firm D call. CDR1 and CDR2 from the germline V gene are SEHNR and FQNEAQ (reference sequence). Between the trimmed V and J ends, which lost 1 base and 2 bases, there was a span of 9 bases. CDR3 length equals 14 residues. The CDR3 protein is CASSLGSSPYEQYF. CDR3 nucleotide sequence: TGTGCCAGCAGCTTAGGCAGTTCTCCCTACGAGCAGTACTTC.

CDR3 DNA sequence: TGTGCCAGCAGTTACCTGACTAGCGGGAGACCCGGGGAGCTGTTTTTT. The encoded protein is CASSYLTSGRPGELFF. The genes are TRBV6-5 and TRBJ2-2; 12 bases line up with TRBD2. Per germline, CDR1 MNHEY and CDR2 SVGAGI. This CDR3 comprises 16 residues. The V gene end was trimmed by 2 bases and the J gene end by 6 bases; junction bases not matched to a gene: 4.

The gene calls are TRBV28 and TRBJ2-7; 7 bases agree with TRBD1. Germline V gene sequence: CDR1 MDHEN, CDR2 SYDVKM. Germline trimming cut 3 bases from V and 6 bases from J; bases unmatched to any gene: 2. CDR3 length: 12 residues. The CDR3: CASSFEGAEQYF. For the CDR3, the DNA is TGTGCCAGCAGTTTCGAGGGGGCCGAGCAGTACTTC.

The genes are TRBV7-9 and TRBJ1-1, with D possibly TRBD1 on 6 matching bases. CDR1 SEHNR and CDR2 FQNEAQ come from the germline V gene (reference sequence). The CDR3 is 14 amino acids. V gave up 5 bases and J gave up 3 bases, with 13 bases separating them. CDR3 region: CASSPFRGYTEAFF. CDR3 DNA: TGTGCCAGCAGCCCATTCAGGGGATACACTGAAGCTTTCTTT.

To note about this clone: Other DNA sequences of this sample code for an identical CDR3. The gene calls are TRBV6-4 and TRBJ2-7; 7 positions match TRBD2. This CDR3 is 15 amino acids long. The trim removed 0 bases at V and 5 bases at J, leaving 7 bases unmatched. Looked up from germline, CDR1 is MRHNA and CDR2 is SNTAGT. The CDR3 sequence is CASSDSGGSGDEQYF. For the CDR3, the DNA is TGTGCCAGCAGTGACTCGGGCGGGAGTGGAGACGAGCAGTACTTC.

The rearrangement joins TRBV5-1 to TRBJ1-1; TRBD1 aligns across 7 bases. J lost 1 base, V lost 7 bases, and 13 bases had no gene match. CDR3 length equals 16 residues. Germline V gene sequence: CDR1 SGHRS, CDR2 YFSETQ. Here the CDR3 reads CASGKLTGEGNTEAFF. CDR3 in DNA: TGCGCCAGCGGAAAATTAACAGGGGAAGGGAACACTGAAGCTTTCTTT.

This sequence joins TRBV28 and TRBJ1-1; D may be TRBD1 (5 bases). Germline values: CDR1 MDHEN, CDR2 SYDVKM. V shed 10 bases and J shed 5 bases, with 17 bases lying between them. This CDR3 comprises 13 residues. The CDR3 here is CATSPGGSTEAFF. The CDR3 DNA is TGTGCCACCAGCCCTGGGGGATCTACTGAAGCTTTCTTT. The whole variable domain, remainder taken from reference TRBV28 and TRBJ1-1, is DVKVTQSSRYLVKRTGEKVFLECVQDMDHENMFWYRQDPGLGLRLIYFSYDVKMKEKGDIPEGYSVSREKKERFSLILESASTNQTSMYLCATSPGGSTEAFFGQGTRLTVV.

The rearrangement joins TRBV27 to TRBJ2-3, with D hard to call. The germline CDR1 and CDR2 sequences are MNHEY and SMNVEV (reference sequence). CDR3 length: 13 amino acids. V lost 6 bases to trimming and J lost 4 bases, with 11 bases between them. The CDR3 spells CASSPGRPDTQYF. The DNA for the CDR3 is TGTGCCAGCAGCCCCGGGCGGCCAGATACGCAGTATTTT.

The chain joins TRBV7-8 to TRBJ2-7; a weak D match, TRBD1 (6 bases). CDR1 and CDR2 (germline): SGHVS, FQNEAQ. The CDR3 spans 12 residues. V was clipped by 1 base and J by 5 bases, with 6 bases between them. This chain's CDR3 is CASSLDRDEQYF. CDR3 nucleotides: TGTGCCAGCAGCTTAGACAGGGACGAGCAGTACTTC.

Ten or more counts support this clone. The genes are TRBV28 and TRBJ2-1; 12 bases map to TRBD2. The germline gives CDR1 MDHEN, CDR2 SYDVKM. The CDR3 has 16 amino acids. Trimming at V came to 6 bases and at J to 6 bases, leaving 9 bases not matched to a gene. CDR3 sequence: CASRTSGSPRSNEQFF. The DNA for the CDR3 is TGTGCCAGCAGGACTAGCGGGAGTCCTAGAAGCAATGAGCAGTTCTTC.

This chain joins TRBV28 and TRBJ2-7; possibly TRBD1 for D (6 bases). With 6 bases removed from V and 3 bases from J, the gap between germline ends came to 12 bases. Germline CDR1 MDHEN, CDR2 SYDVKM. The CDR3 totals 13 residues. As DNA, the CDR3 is TGTGCCAGCAGATCGGGACATCTCTACGAGCAGTACTTC. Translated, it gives CASRSGHLYEQYF.

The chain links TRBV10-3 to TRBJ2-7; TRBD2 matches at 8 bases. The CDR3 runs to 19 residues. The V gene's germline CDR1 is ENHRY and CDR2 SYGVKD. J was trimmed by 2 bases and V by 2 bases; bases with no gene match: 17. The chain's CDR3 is CAISEPQVPGGVHTYEQYF. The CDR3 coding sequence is TGTGCCATCAGTGAGCCACAAGTCCCGGGAGGGGTACACACCTACGAGCAGTACTTC.

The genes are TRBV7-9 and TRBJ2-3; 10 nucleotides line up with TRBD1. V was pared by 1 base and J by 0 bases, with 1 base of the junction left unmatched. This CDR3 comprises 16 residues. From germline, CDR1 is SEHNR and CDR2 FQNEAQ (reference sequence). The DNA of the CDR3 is TGTGCCAGCAGCTTAGGGACAGGGGGAAGCACAGATACGCAGTATTTT. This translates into CASSLGTGGSTDTQYF.

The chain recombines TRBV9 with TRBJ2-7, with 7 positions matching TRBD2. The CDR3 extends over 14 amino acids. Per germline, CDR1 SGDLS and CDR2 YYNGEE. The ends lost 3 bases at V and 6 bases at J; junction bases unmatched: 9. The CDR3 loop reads CASSAAGEWGEQYF. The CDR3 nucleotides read TGTGCCAGCAGCGCCGCGGGAGAGTGGGGCGAGCAGTACTTC. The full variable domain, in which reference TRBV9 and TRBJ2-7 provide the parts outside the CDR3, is DSGVTQTPKHLITATGQRVTLRCSPRSGDLSVYWYQQSLDQGLQFLIQYYNGEERAKGNILERFSAQQFPDLHSELNLSSLELGDSALYFCASSAAGEWGEQYFGPGTRLTVT.

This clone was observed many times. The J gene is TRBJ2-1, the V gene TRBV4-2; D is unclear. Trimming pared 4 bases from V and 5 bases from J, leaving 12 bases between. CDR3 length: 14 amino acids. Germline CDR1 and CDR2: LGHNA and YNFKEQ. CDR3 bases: TGTGCCAGCAGCCCGTACGACTTGGACAATGAGCAGTTCTTC. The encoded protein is CASSPYDLDNEQFF.

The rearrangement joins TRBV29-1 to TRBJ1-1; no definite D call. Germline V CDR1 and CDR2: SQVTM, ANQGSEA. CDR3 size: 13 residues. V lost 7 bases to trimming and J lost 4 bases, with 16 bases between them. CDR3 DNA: TGCAGCGCTGGCCCCAGGCTGGGCACTGAAGCTTTCTTT. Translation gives CSAGPRLGTEAFF.

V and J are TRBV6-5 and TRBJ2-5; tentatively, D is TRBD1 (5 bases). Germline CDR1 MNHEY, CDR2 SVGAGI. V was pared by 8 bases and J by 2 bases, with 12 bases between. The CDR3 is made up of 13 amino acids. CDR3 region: CASSQDTQETQYF. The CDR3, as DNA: TGTGCCAGCTCCCAGGACACACAAGAGACCCAGTACTTC.

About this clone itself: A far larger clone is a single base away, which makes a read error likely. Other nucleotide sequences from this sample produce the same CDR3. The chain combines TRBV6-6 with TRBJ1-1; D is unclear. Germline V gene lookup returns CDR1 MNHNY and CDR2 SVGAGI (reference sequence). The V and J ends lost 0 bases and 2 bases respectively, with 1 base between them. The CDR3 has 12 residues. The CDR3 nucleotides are TGTGCCAGCAGTTACTCTAACACTGAAGCTTTCTTT. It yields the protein CASSYSNTEAFF.

The CDR3 DNA follows: TGTGCCACCAGCGCACGCGCGGACATGTCGGAGCAGTACTTC. Translating gives CATSARADMSEQYF. V and J are TRBV15 and TRBJ2-7; weak D call: TRBD1 (5 bases). The CDR3 is 14 amino acids. Germline loops: CDR1 LNHNV, CDR2 YYDKDF (reference sequence). Trimming took off 5 bases at V and 7 bases at J, with 18 bases between the two ends.

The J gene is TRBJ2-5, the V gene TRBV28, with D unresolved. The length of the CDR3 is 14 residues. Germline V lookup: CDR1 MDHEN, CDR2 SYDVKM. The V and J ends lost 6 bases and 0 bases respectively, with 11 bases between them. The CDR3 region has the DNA TGTGCCAGCAGCCTTCTTGGAAACCAAGAGACCCAGTACTTC. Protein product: CASSLLGNQETQYF.

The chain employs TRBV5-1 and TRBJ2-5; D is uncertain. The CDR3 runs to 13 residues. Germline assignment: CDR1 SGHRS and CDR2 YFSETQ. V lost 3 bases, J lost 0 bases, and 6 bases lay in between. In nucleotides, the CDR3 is TGCGCCAGCAGCTCAACCAACCAAGAGACCCAGTACTTC. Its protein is CASSSTNQETQYF.